This entry lists 11 T cell receptor beta chains sequenced from one sample in a study of cytomegalovirus exposure and HLA in healthy donors. The PCR used 60 Vbeta and 13 Jbeta primers. TCRdb's table, derived via immunoSEQ multiplex PCR, lists solely in-frame clones and lacks some. The table lists about 200,000 clones, 70% of them singletons. The specimen was PBMCs. The receptors stem from a man in his forties in good health and CMV-seropositive.

This chain links TRBV11-2 with TRBJ1-3; no clear D gene. Germline lookup yields CDR1 SGHAT and CDR2 FQNNGV. Trimming took off 2 bases at V and 4 bases at J, with 9 bases between the two ends. The CDR3 has 14 residues. Here the CDR3 reads CASSLPDTGNTIYF. The CDR3 DNA reads TGTGCCAGCAGCTTACCAGACACCGGAAACACCATATATTTT.

CDR3 nucleotides: TGTGCCAGCAGTTCCCTAAAAGGGGGTCTAACCTACGAGCAGTACTTC. Encoded protein: CASSSLKGGLTYEQYF. The chain uses TRBV27 and TRBJ2-7; possibly TRBD1 for D (6 bases). The CDR3 runs to 16 residues. With 4 bases removed from V and 2 bases from J, the gap between germline ends came to 18 bases. Germline V gene lookup returns CDR1 MNHEY and CDR2 SMNVEV (reference sequence).

This clone was observed a single time. The V gene is TRBV5-1, the J gene TRBJ2-1; 7 positions match TRBD2. J lost 9 bases, V lost 1 base, and 10 bases had no gene match. In germline, CDR1 is SGHRS, CDR2 YFSETQ. The CDR3 spans 15 residues. Here the CDR3 DNA reads TGCGCCAGCAGCTTGATTGGGGTTGGGGGGGGTGAGCAGTTCTTC. Amino acids: CASSLIGVGGGEQFF.

The chain employs TRBV27 and TRBJ2-1; 9 bases map to TRBD1. V dropped 5 bases and J dropped 9; count of bases not matched to a gene: 5. The CDR3 loop spans 13 amino acids. Germline V gene lookup returns CDR1 MNHEY and CDR2 SMNVEV (reference sequence). CDR3 residues: CASSPGQGLEQFF. DNA for the CDR3: TGTGCCAGCAGTCCCGGACAGGGGCTTGAGCAGTTCTTC.

The chain links TRBV27 to TRBJ1-5; D uncertain. Per germline, CDR1 MNHEY and CDR2 SMNVEV (reference sequence). Trimming took off 8 bases at V and 0 bases at J, with 17 bases between the two ends. This CDR3 spans 16 amino acids. CDR3 region: CASRGNIGNSNQPQHF. The CDR3 DNA sequence: TGTGCCAGCCGGGGAAATATAGGGAATAGCAATCAGCCCCAGCATTTT.

The gene calls are TRBV27 and TRBJ2-6, with D possibly TRBD1 on 6 matching bases. CDR3 length equals 15 residues. Per the germline V gene, CDR1 is MNHEY and CDR2 is SMNVEV (reference sequence). Between the trimmed V and J ends, which lost 6 bases and 0 bases, there was a span of 9 bases. CDR3 sequence (DNA): TGTGCCAGCAGCAAACAGGGCTCTGGGGCCAACGTCCTGACTTTC. It yields the protein CASSKQGSGANVLTF.

This chain uses TRBV29-1 with TRBJ1-6, with TRBD1 matching 10 bases. Unmatched junction bases numbered 6, after V lost 5 bases and J lost 8 bases. CDR3 length: 14 residues. The germline V gene encodes CDR1 SQVTM and CDR2 ANQGSEA. The CDR3 loop is CSVQTGGNDSPLHF. The CDR3 region has the DNA TGCAGCGTTCAGACAGGGGGCAATGATTCACCCCTCCACTTT.

V and J are TRBV5-6 and TRBJ1-6; TRBD1 aligns across 7 bases. Trimming at V came to 1 base and at J to 3 bases, leaving 4 bases not matched to a gene. Per germline, CDR1 SGHDT and CDR2 YYEEEE. There are 16 residues in the CDR3. The CDR3 DNA reads TGTGCCAGCAGCTTGAGGGGGGACAGCTATAATTCACCCCTCCACTTT. Encoded protein: CASSLRGDSYNSPLHF.

The chain is built from TRBV7-6 and TRBJ2-2; 11 bases agree with TRBD1. The V and J ends lost 5 bases and 6 bases, in that order; junction bases with no gene match: 11. Germline-derived CDR1 and CDR2 are SGHVS and FNYEAQ. This CDR3 comprises 17 residues. The chain's CDR3 is CASSPYPRTGGPGELFF. The CDR3 DNA follows: TGTGCCAGCAGCCCGTATCCGAGGACAGGGGGCCCCGGGGAGCTGTTTTTT.

The DNA for the CDR3 is TGTGCCAGCAGTTTAGTCCCCGGGAGAAACAATGAGCAGTTCTTC. Encoded protein: CASSLVPGRNNEQFF. The rearrangement uses TRBV27 and TRBJ2-1, with D possibly being TRBD2 (6 bases). The CDR3 totals 15 residues. Trimming removed 2 bases from V and 5 bases from J, with 13 bases in between. Per germline, CDR1 MNHEY and CDR2 SMNVEV (reference sequence).

The chain is built from TRBV5-1 and TRBJ1-4; a weak D match, TRBD1 (6 bases). CDR3 size: 17 residues. V dropped 0 bases and J dropped 8 bases, with 20 bases sitting between them. CDR1 and CDR2 (germline): SGHRS, YFSETQ. The CDR3 DNA reads TGCGCCAGCAGCTTGGGGGAGACTACAGGGTTGTGGGAAAAACTGTTTTTT. Protein: CASSLGETTGLWEKLFF.